The sequence of this TCR beta chain was determined in a study of shared clonotypes between healthy human individuals. General study results and limits: Shared clonotypes across all four donors exceeded non-shared ones in generation probability.

On this clone: Its specificity is not known.

Germline V lookup: CDR1 MNHNS, CDR2 SASEGT. Losses at the gene ends were 6 bases for V and 2 bases for J; bases not matched to a gene: 6. The length of the CDR3 is 14 residues. Healthy HIV-negative adults with no recent acute infections or vaccinations were recruited as donors. Investigators divided CD4+ cells into CD45RA+ naive and CD45RA-negative memory subsets. The data were produced by immunoSEQ multiplex PCR, yet TCRdb's version contains in-frame clones alone and is incomplete. Of 2 million to 3 million clones detected, 90% to 95% appear once; the ten largest clones hold around 0.4%. Sequences were obtained from naive CD4+ T cells from PBMCs. Subset reported: CD45RA+ positively selected. The clonotype comes from a man in his late teens or twenties in good health. Some clones in this sample may be carry-over from other donors' samples. The chain employs TRBV6-1 and TRBJ1-1, with TRBD1 identical over 7 bases. CDR3 protein: CASSGRDRNTEAFF. Written as DNA, the CDR3 is TGTGCCAGCAGCGGCCGGGACAGAAACACTGAAGCTTTCTTT.